The entry that follows covers one T cell receptor beta chain sequence. Cohorts were determined from participant-reported clinical history. Libraries were prepared by immunoSEQ multiplex PCR; TCRdb keeps only in-frame clonotypes and omits some of them. In the table there are some 200,000 clones, roughly nine tenths of which are singletons. This record comes from a study of blood T cell repertoires in COVID-19. The wider study: Sample material is recorded as cDNA or gDNA derived from T cells, B-cell-depleted T cells, or PBMCs.

The V and J ends lost 3 bases and 11 bases respectively, with 11 bases between them. Germline lookup yields CDR1 SGDLS and CDR2 YYNGEE. The CDR3 covers 11 residues. The receptor was derived from a woman aged 25 to 39 who had recovered from COVID-19. The gene calls are TRBV9 and TRBJ1-1, with a weak D call TRBD1 (5 bases). Sequenced material: PBMCs or T cells enriched from blood (not recorded which). The CDR3 nucleotides read TGTGCCAGCAGCGGCGAAGGGGTGGCTTTCTTT. Its translation is CASSGEGVAFF.